This T cell receptor (beta chain) derives from a study of regulatory T cells in long-lasting Graves disease. V shed 5 bases, J shed 12 bases, and the junction held 9 bases outside the gene matches. CDR1 and CDR2 (germline): MNHNS, SASEGT. The CDR3 is 14 residues long. This clonotype was recorded many times. What it binds is unknown. Library construction for TCR beta used iRepertoire HTBI primers and Arm-PCR of CDR3 regions. TCRdb reprocessed the multiplex PCR reads via MiXCR and lists one record per CDR3 protein. The sample holds about 620,000 distinct CDR3 sequences, under 20% seen once. Time point here: newly diagnosed GD, antithyroid drugs for less than 3 months. After RNA was extracted from PBMCs, the TCR library was made from it. Study findings and constraints: Investigators studied peripheral blood only, not thyroid tissue.

These data were also filed under a second study, of T cells in Graves' hyperthyroidism and ophthalmopathy.

The sample consisted of peripheral blood mononuclear cells (PBMCs), taken at new diagnosis, from a patient treated with antithyroid drugs. V is TRBV6-1 and J is TRBJ2-7; TRBD2 matches 14 bases. This TCR came from a woman aged 25 to 39 with Graves disease. CDR3 in amino acids: CASSRGTSGRKLYF. CDR3 nucleotide sequence: TGTGCCAGCAGTAGGGGGACTAGCGGGAGAAAACTGTACTTC.